What follows are 9 T cell receptor beta chains derived from one specimen sequenced in a study of blood T cell repertoires in COVID-19. Method: immunoSEQ multiplex PCR; TCRdb's copy keeps in-frame clones and lacks some. The table has approximately 120,000 clones, around 70% seen once; the top ten hold around 5.5%. The source material was peripheral blood. These TCRs come from a man in his 60s with acute or convalescent COVID-19.

This clone appeared a few times. The rearrangement uses TRBV7-9 and TRBJ2-7; no definite D call. This CDR3 contains 16 residues. Germline V CDR1 and CDR2: SEHNR, FQNEAQ (reference sequence). Trimming shortened V by 2 bases and J by 1 base, and 15 bases separated the two germline ends. The CDR3 DNA is TGTGCCAGCAGCTTATCCTCTGGCCACACGTCCTACGAGCAGTACTTC. Its translation is CASSLSSGHTSYEQYF.

The chain is built from TRBV24-1 and TRBJ2-3; 8 bases match TRBD1. The CDR3 contains 15 residues. The germline V gene has CDR1 KGHDR and CDR2 SFDVKD. The V segment lost 7 bases and the J segment 5 bases; nucleotides outside the gene matches: 10. The CDR3 bases are TGTGCCACCAGCGGACAGGACAGGGTGCAAGATACGCAGTATTTT. It yields the protein CATSGQDRVQDTQYF.

The chain links TRBV7-3 to TRBJ1-1; no clear D gene. This CDR3 region has 13 residues. The germline V gene encodes CDR1 SGHTA and CDR2 FQGTGA. V lost 2 bases and J 6 bases, leaving 10 bases between the germline ends. The DNA for the CDR3 is TGTGCCAGCAGCTTATTGGAGGGATCTGAAGCTTTCTTT. Amino acids: CASSLLEGSEAFF. Looking up the rest from reference TRBV7-3 and TRBJ1-1 gives the full variable domain: GAGVSQTPSNKVTEKGKYVELRCDPISGHTALYWYRQSLGQGPEFLIYFQGTGAADDSGLPNDRFFAVRPEGSVSTLKIQRTERGDSAVYLCASSLLEGSEAFFGQGTRLTVV.

This clone appeared a few times. The rearrangement uses TRBV3-1 (or the pseudogene TRBV3-2) and TRBJ2-1, with 9 bases fitting TRBD1. This CDR3 is 15 amino acids long. Germline loops: CDR1 LGHDT, CDR2 YNNKEL (reference sequence). With V trimmed by 4 bases and J by 5 bases, 6 bases remained unmatched. DNA of the CDR3: TGTGCCAGCAGCCCGAACAGGGGGCCAGACAATGAGCAGTTCTTC. This codes for CASSPNRGPDNEQFF.

The table lists this clone with a count of one. This chain uses TRBV6-5 with TRBJ2-7; a weak D match, TRBD2 (6 bases). V shed 6 bases and J shed 2 bases, with 11 bases lying between them. The CDR3 runs 13 residues. The germline gives CDR1 MNHEY, CDR2 SVGAGI. This CDR3 is CASRRDRTYEQYF. The CDR3 DNA is TGTGCCAGCAGGCGGGACCGTACCTACGAGCAGTACTTC.

V is TRBV24-1 and J is TRBJ2-5, with D hard to call. The length of the CDR3 is 15 residues. V was clipped by 5 bases and J by 1 base, with 13 bases between them. The germline V gene encodes CDR1 KGHDR and CDR2 SFDVKD. This chain's CDR3 is CATSVMRCPQETQYF. The CDR3 bases are TGTGCCACCAGTGTAATGCGGTGTCCCCAAGAGACCCAGTACTTC.

Comment on this clone: One junction end disagrees with the germline gene, perhaps due to a read error. The chain has TRBV29-1 and TRBJ1-2; 8 bases align to TRBD1. The CDR3 consists of 12 residues. Germline CDR1 reads SQVTM; CDR2 reads ANQGSEA. The CDR3 nucleotides read TGCAGCGTTGAAATCAATTCTCGGGACAGGAGCTTC. Translation: CSVEINSRDRSF.

The chain links TRBV4-1 to TRBJ2-3; 7 bases match TRBD2. J was trimmed by 0 bases and V by 0 bases; bases with no gene match: 6. Germline V gene data show CDR1 as MGHRA and CDR2 as YSYEKL. The CDR3 length is 17 residues. The CDR3 spells CASSQDGLGGSTDTQYF. CDR3 DNA: TGCGCCAGCAGCCAAGACGGGCTGGGGGGGAGCACAGATACGCAGTATTTT.

V usage is TRBV24-1 and J usage is TRBJ2-1; the match to TRBD2 covers 8 bases. Germline lookup yields CDR1 KGHDR and CDR2 SFDVKD. The CDR3 runs 13 residues. The V segment lost 10 bases and the J segment 2 bases; nucleotides outside the gene matches: 3. CDR3 sequence reads: CATGLGAYNEQFF. Written as DNA, the CDR3 is TGTGCCACGGGACTAGGGGCCTACAATGAGCAGTTCTTC.